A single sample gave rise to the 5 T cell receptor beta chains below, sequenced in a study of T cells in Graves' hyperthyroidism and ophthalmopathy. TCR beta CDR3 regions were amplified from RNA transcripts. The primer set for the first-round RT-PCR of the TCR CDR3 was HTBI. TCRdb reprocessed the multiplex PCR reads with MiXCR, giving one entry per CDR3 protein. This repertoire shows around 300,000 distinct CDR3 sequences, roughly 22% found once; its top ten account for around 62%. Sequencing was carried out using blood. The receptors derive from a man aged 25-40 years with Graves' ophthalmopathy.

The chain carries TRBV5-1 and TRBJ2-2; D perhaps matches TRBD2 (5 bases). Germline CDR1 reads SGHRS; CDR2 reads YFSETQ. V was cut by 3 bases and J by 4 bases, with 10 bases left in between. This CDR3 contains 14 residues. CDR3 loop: CASSSRGATGELFF. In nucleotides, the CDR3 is TGCGCCAGCAGCTCCCGGGGTGCCACCGGGGAGCTGTTTTTT.

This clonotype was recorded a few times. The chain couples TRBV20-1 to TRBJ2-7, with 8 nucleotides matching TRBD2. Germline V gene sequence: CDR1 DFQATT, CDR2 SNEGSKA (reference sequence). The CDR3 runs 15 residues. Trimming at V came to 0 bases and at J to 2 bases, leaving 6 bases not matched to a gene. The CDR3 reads CSARDVAGTPYEQYF. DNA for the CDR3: TGCAGTGCTAGAGATGTAGCGGGGACTCCCTACGAGCAGTACTTC.

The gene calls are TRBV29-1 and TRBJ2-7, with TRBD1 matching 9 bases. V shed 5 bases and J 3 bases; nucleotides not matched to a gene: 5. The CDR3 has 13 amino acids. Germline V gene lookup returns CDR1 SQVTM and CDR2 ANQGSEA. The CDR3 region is CSVLGQGLYEQYF. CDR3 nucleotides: TGCAGCGTTCTGGGACAGGGTCTCTACGAGCAGTACTTC.

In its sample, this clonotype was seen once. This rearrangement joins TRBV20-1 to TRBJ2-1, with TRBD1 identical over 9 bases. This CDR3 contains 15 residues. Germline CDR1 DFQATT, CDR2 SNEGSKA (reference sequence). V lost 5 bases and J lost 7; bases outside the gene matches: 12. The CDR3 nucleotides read TGCAGTGCTCGCCCCTTGACAGGGGGGGTGAATGAGCAGTTCTTC. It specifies CSARPLTGGVNEQFF.

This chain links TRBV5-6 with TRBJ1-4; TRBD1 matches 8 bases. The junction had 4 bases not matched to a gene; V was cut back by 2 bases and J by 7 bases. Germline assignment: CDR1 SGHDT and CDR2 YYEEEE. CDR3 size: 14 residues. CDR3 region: CASSFRGPIEKLFF. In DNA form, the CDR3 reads TGTGCCAGCAGCTTCAGGGGGCCGATTGAAAAACTGTTTTTT.